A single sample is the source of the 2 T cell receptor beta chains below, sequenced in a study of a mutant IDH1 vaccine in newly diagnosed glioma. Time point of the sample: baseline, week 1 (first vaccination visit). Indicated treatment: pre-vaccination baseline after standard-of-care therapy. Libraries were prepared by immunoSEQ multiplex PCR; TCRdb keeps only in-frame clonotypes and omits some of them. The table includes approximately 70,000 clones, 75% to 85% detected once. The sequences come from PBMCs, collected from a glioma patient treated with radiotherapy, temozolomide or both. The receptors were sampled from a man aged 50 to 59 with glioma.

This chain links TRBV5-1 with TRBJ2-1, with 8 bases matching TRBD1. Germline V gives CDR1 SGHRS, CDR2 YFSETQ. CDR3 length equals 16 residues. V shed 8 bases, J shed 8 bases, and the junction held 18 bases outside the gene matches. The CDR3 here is CARPGQDQLREYEQFF. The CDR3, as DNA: TGCGCCAGGCCGGGACAGGACCAACTAAGGGAATATGAGCAGTTCTTC.

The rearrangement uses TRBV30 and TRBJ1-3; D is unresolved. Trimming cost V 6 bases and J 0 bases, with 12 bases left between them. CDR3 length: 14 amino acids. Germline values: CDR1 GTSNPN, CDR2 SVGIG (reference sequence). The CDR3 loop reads CACFRDSSGNTIYF. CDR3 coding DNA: TGTGCCTGTTTTAGGGATAGCTCTGGAAACACCATATATTTT.